This T cell receptor (beta chain) is from a study of CD8 T cells in ankylosing spondylitis. Points from the study as a whole: A TCR beta motif of 7 to 9 highly homologous variants seemed to mark ankylosing spondylitis blood. Disease-linked clones reportedly concentrated significantly in matched ankylosing spondylitis synovial fluid. In synovial fluid and blood from reactive arthritis, some motif variants were previously reported.

TCR beta libraries were made by quantitative 5'-RACE with molecular barcodes. TCRdb ran MiXCR on the 5' RACE reads and lists one entry per CDR3 protein. This sample has around 53,000 distinct CDR3 sequences, with around 7.4% found just once. The CDR3 covers 15 residues. J was trimmed by 1 base and V by 4 bases; bases with no gene match: 4. This clonotype was counted many times. Its target is not known. The source material was blood, either unsorted or a sorted T cell fraction (not recorded which). This rearrangement joins TRBV12-3 or TRBV12-4 to TRBJ1-1, with TRBD1 matching over 9 bases. The sequence was collected from a female donor with ankylosing spondylitis or in good health (not recorded which). CDR3 in amino acids: CASSSGTGRNTEAFF. CDR3 in DNA: TGTGCCAGCAGTTCGGGGACAGGGCGGAACACTGAAGCTTTCTTT.